Shown below are 2 T cell receptor beta chains from a single sample sequenced in a study of OX40 agonist ivuxolimab in advanced cancers. Only in-frame clones appear in the TCRdb table, and some are missing; sequencing was by immunoSEQ multiplex PCR. This table holds 52,000 or so clones, roughly 83% found once. Material: CD4+ or CD8+ T cells sorted from blood, obtained in a trial of the OX40 agonist ivuxolimab. The receptors originated from an adult with an advanced solid tumor such as melanoma, head and neck, liver or kidney cancer.

The V and J genes are TRBV7-3 and TRBJ1-1; no clear D. This CDR3 region has 11 residues. Germline V gene sequence: CDR1 SGHTA, CDR2 FQGTGA. Trimming shortened V by 5 bases and J by 5 bases, and 6 bases separated the two germline ends. CDR3 amino acids: CASSAQTEAFF. As DNA, the CDR3 is TGTGCCAGCAGCGCGCAGACTGAAGCTTTCTTT.

The V and J genes are TRBV28 and TRBJ1-2, with TRBD1 matching over 7 bases. Germline V CDR1 and CDR2: MDHEN, SYDVKM. The CDR3 is 13 amino acids. Germline trimming cut 2 bases from V and 8 bases from J; bases unmatched to any gene: 5. The CDR3 coding sequence is TGTGCCAGCAGTTTAGAGGGGGCGCGGGGCTACACCTTC. Amino acid sequence: CASSLEGARGYTF.